These 30 T cell receptor beta chains were all obtained from the same sample, sequenced in a study of blood T cell repertoires in COVID-19 (dated by TCRdb to 2019 to 2021). The method was the immunoSEQ multiplex PCR assay. What TCRdb holds here is the immuneACCESS table cut down to in-frame rearrangements. Part of the clones is not present; checked against another copy, under half of the missing clones reflect an unresolved V gene, and the others are unexplained. In this sample the table shows approximately 210,000 clones, around 86% of which occur a single time. Approximately 5.4% of the sample belongs to the ten largest clones. What was sequenced was peripheral blood. These receptors all stem from a human donor in a cohort sampled during active COVID-19.

The rearrangement uses TRBV7-3 and TRBJ2-1, with D possibly matching TRBD2 (5 bases). Germline CDR1 SGHTA, CDR2 FQGTGA. The CDR3 consists of 15 residues. Between the trimmed V and J ends, which lost 5 bases and 0 bases, there was a span of 11 bases. CDR3 loop: CASSLGSSSYNEQFF. The CDR3, as DNA: TGTGCCAGCAGCCTTGGGAGTAGCTCCTACAATGAGCAGTTCTTC.

This clone appeared many times. The gene calls are TRBV4-1 and TRBJ2-5; perhaps TRBD1 as D (6 bases). Germline values: CDR1 MGHRA, CDR2 YSYEKL. The CDR3 is made up of 15 amino acids. With 4 bases removed from V and 5 bases from J, the gap between germline ends came to 17 bases. In DNA form, the CDR3 reads TGCGCCAGCAGCCTTTACGTGGGGGCGAAGGAGACCCAGTACTTC. It is translated as CASSLYVGAKETQYF.

The V and J genes are TRBV4-2 and TRBJ2-1; TRBD2 agrees at 8 bases. The junction had 6 bases not matched to a gene; V was cut back by 0 bases and J by 2 bases. In germline, CDR1 is LGHNA, CDR2 YNFKEQ. The CDR3 totals 17 residues. This chain's CDR3 is CASSQDFNGRAYNEQFF. CDR3 DNA sequence: TGTGCCAGCAGCCAAGATTTCAACGGGAGGGCCTACAATGAGCAGTTCTTC.

The V and J genes are TRBV7-2 and TRBJ2-7; D not resolved. There are 11 residues in the CDR3. CDR1 is SGHTA and CDR2 is FQGNSA in the germline V gene. Trimming removed 5 bases at V and 3 bases at J, with 5 bases between. CDR3 loop: CASSARYEQYF. CDR3 nucleotide sequence: TGTGCCAGCAGCGCGCGCTACGAGCAGTACTTC.

The J gene is TRBJ2-7, the V gene TRBV5-8, with 12 bases that match TRBD1. Germline assignment: CDR1 SGHTS and CDR2 YDEGEE. This CDR3 has 14 residues. Unmatched junction bases numbered 7, after V lost 5 bases and J lost 7 bases. The CDR3 spells CASRRRDRGPEQYF. The CDR3 nucleotides are TGTGCCAGCAGGCGCCGGGACAGGGGGCCGGAGCAGTACTTC.

The chain carries TRBV5-4 and TRBJ2-5; 12 nucleotides align to TRBD1. Looked up from germline, CDR1 is SGHNT and CDR2 is YYREEE (reference sequence). Trimming at V came to 5 bases and at J to 6 bases, leaving 5 bases not matched to a gene. This CDR3 has 14 residues. CDR3 residues: CASRGDRGQQTQYF. The DNA of the CDR3 is TGTGCCAGCAGGGGGGACAGGGGGCAACAGACCCAGTACTTC. Based on the CDR3 plus reference TRBV5-4 and TRBJ2-5, the full variable domain is ETGVTQSPTHLIKTRGQQVTLRCSSQSGHNTVSWYQQALGQGPQFIFQYYREEENGRGNFPPRFSGLQFPNYSSELNVNALELDDSALYLCASRGDRGQQTQYFGPGTRLLVL.

This sequence joins TRBV20-1 and TRBJ2-3, with 11 nucleotides matching TRBD2. V was pared by 3 bases and J by 6 bases, with 11 bases of the junction left unmatched. Germline CDR1 and CDR2: DFQATT and SNEGSKA (reference sequence). The CDR3 is made up of 16 amino acids. The CDR3 DNA follows: TGCAGTGCTAGTGTGCCCTCTAGCGGGAGGAAGGATACGCAGTATTTT. This translates into CSASVPSSGRKDTQYF.

This rearrangement joins TRBV11-2 to TRBJ2-7; 9 positions agree with TRBD2. This CDR3 is 15 amino acids long. Germline CDR1 is SGHAT and CDR2 is FQNNGV. V shed 1 base, J shed 7 bases, and the junction held 8 bases outside the gene matches. For the CDR3, the DNA is TGTGCCAGCAGCTTAGTGGTAGCGGGAGTTGGGGAGCAGTACTTC. This encodes CASSLVVAGVGEQYF.

J is TRBJ2-7 and V is TRBV4-2, with TRBD1 matching 8 bases. This CDR3 has 16 amino acids. The J segment lost 0 bases and the V segment lost 1 base, leaving 5 bases of the junction unmatched. From germline, CDR1 is LGHNA and CDR2 YNFKEQ. CDR3 nucleotide sequence: TGTGCCAGCAGCCAAGGGGGGGACAGGAGCTCCTACGAGCAGTACTTC. It encodes CASSQGGDRSSYEQYF.

This rearrangement joins TRBV7-2 to TRBJ1-4; the D is unclear. Germline V gene sequence: CDR1 SGHTA, CDR2 FQGNSA. The CDR3 contains 15 residues. The V end lost 2 bases, the J end lost 7 bases, and 14 bases lay between the germline ends. CDR3 in amino acids: CASSLIMARREKLFF. In DNA form, the CDR3 reads TGTGCCAGCAGCTTAATTATGGCGCGGCGTGAAAAACTGTTTTTT.

V and J are TRBV5-5 and TRBJ2-7; 7 nucleotides agree with TRBD1. Trimming cost V 5 bases and J 0 bases; bases outside gene matches: 5. Germline lookup yields CDR1 SGHKS and CDR2 YYEKEE (reference sequence). The length of the CDR3 is 14 residues. The CDR3 here is CASRSGTASYEQYF. CDR3 DNA sequence: TGTGCCAGCAGGTCCGGGACAGCCTCCTACGAGCAGTACTTC.

V is TRBV30 and J is TRBJ1-6, with D perhaps TRBD1 (6 bases). V lost 0 bases and J lost 14, with 14 bases in between. The CDR3 runs 13 residues. The V gene's germline CDR1 is GTSNPN and CDR2 SVGIG (reference sequence). This CDR3 is CAWSVDRTRALHF. The CDR3 DNA reads TGTGCCTGGAGTGTTGACAGGACCCGGGCCCTCCACTTT.

This rearrangement joins TRBV27 to TRBJ2-5; D may be TRBD1 (6 bases). CDR1 and CDR2 (germline): MNHEY, SMNVEV (reference sequence). The CDR3 has 14 amino acids. Trimming took 6 bases from V and 1 from J, leaving 12 bases between them. DNA of the CDR3: TGTGCCAGCAGCCCGCGGACAGTCCAAGAGACCCAGTACTTC. Protein product: CASSPRTVQETQYF.

The J gene is TRBJ1-2, the V gene TRBV28, with TRBD1 matching over 8 bases. Germline CDR1 is MDHEN and CDR2 is SYDVKM. The CDR3 is 13 amino acids. V dropped 4 bases and J dropped 9; count of bases not matched to a gene: 7. The DNA of the CDR3 is TGTGCCAGCAGTTGGACCCAGGGGGCACGCTACACCTTC. Translation: CASSWTQGARYTF.

The genes are TRBV6-2 or TRBV6-3 and TRBJ2-2; TRBD2 matches at 8 bases. J lost 4 bases, V lost 0 bases, and 4 bases had no gene match. CDR3 size: 16 residues. Germline CDR1 and CDR2: MNHEY and SVGEGT. This CDR3 is CASSYSSGKRTGELFF. Here the CDR3 DNA reads TGTGCCAGCAGTTACTCTAGCGGGAAGCGCACCGGGGAGCTGTTTTTT.

The chain links TRBV7-2 to TRBJ2-7, with D hard to call. V was trimmed by 0 bases and J by 2 bases, leaving 5 bases between them. The CDR3 is 13 amino acids. The germline CDR1 and CDR2 sequences are SGHTA and FQGNSA. This chain's CDR3 is CASSLALAYEQYF. CDR3 nucleotides: TGTGCCAGCAGCTTAGCTCTAGCCTACGAGCAGTACTTC.

This clone appeared a few times. V is TRBV9 and J is TRBJ1-4; 7 bases are a match to TRBD1. CDR1 is SGDLS, CDR2 YYNGEE, per germline. This CDR3 spans 14 amino acids. V lost 3 bases and J lost 13; bases outside the gene matches: 12. In DNA, the CDR3 is TGTGCCAGCAGCGGAGGGGGCCACGGAACGGCACTGTTTTTT. It encodes CASSGGGHGTALFF.

The rearrangement uses TRBV19 and TRBJ1-1; possibly TRBD1 for D (5 bases). Germline V lookup: CDR1 LNHDA, CDR2 SQIVND (reference sequence). There are 13 residues in the CDR3. Trimming took off 1 base at V and 11 bases at J, with 14 bases between the two ends. Here the CDR3 reads CASSIVGLQWAFF. The DNA of the CDR3 is TGTGCCAGTAGTATAGTGGGGCTGCAATGGGCTTTCTTT.

This CDR3 is CASSLGTGSKNEQYF. The CDR3 DNA follows: TGTGCCAGCAGCTTAGGGACAGGGAGTAAGAACGAGCAGTACTTC. The chain joins TRBV7-2 to TRBJ2-7, with 8 nucleotides matching TRBD1. CDR1 SGHTA and CDR2 FQGNSA come from the germline V gene. There are 15 residues in the CDR3. Trimming removed 1 base from V and 5 bases from J; junction bases left unmatched: 7.

The chain carries TRBV7-9 and TRBJ1-1; TRBD1 matches at 8 bases. With 3 bases clipped from V and 5 bases from J, the junction kept 8 bases outside the gene matches. The CDR3 is 15 residues long. Germline V gene sequence: CDR1 SEHNR, CDR2 FQNEAQ (reference sequence). The CDR3 protein is CASSLMLDRATEAFF. CDR3 in DNA: TGTGCCAGCAGCTTGATGCTGGACAGGGCAACTGAAGCTTTCTTT.

The chain joins TRBV18 to TRBJ2-7, with D possibly matching TRBD1 (6 bases). V was clipped by 2 bases and J by 5 bases, with 13 bases between them. Germline V gene lookup returns CDR1 KGHSH and CDR2 LQKENI. The CDR3 spans 14 residues. DNA of the CDR3: TGTGCCAGCTCACCAAGGGGGTCTGGGAACGAGCAGTACTTC. This sequence encodes CASSPRGSGNEQYF.

The chain uses TRBV27 and TRBJ1-1; 7 bases match TRBD1. The J segment lost 4 bases and the V segment lost 1 base, leaving 6 bases of the junction unmatched. Germline CDR1 and CDR2: MNHEY and SMNVEV (reference sequence). The CDR3 is 15 amino acids. CDR3 sequence (DNA): TGTGCCAGCAGTTTATTCAGGGGGTCGGTCACTGAAGCTTTCTTT. Translation gives CASSLFRGSVTEAFF.

The genes are TRBV7-9 and TRBJ2-4, with D possibly matching TRBD2 (5 bases). CDR3 size: 15 residues. In germline, CDR1 is SEHNR, CDR2 FQNEAQ (reference sequence). V lost 3 bases and J lost 3, with 12 bases in between. CDR3 sequence: CASSLDSWGKNIQYF. The CDR3 region has the DNA TGTGCCAGCAGCTTGGACTCCTGGGGCAAAAACATTCAGTACTTC.

CDR3 in amino acids: CASSPSGTSTDTQYF. The CDR3 DNA is TGTGCCAGCAGCCCGTCCGGGACTAGCACAGATACGCAGTATTTT. J is TRBJ2-3 and V is TRBV7-9, with D perhaps TRBD2 (6 bases). Germline loops: CDR1 SEHNR, CDR2 FQNEAQ (reference sequence). V lost 5 bases and J 0 bases, leaving 12 bases between the germline ends. CDR3 size: 15 residues.

The V gene is TRBV30, the J gene TRBJ1-5, with D possibly being TRBD1 (6 bases). Trimming cost V 0 bases and J 7 bases, with 13 bases left between them. Germline V CDR1 and CDR2: GTSNPN, SVGIG (reference sequence). The CDR3 contains 14 residues. Written as DNA, the CDR3 is TGTGCCTGGAGTGTACGGGCAGGGGCCCAGCCCCAGCATTTT. Protein sequence: CAWSVRAGAQPQHF.

This clone has just one count. V and J are TRBV28 and TRBJ1-5, with TRBD1 matching 7 bases. The junction had 4 bases not matched to a gene; V was cut back by 5 bases and J by 0 bases. The CDR3 totals 15 residues. Germline V gives CDR1 MDHEN, CDR2 SYDVKM. The CDR3 loop is CASSEDRLSNQPQHF. CDR3 nucleotide sequence: TGTGCCAGCAGTGAGGACAGGCTTAGCAATCAGCCCCAGCATTTT.

The chain uses TRBV3-1 (or the pseudogene TRBV3-2) and TRBJ1-2, with 8 nucleotides matching TRBD1. J was trimmed by 3 bases and V by 1 base; bases with no gene match: 4. This CDR3 contains 15 residues. CDR1 and CDR2 from the germline V gene are LGHDT and YNNKEL (reference sequence). The CDR3 sequence is CASSQGPTGDYGYTF. CDR3 coding DNA: TGTGCCAGCAGCCAAGGCCCGACAGGGGACTATGGCTACACCTTC.

The chain is built from TRBV18 and TRBJ1-2, with unresolved D. V was pared by 3 bases and J by 5 bases, with 10 bases between. Germline lookup yields CDR1 KGHSH and CDR2 LQKENI. The CDR3 length is 13 residues. CDR3 in amino acids: CASSPEYRYGYTF. DNA for the CDR3: TGTGCCAGCTCACCGGAGTATCGGTATGGCTACACCTTC.

The chain couples TRBV30 to TRBJ1-6; D remains unclear. Trimming took 4 bases from V and 10 from J, leaving 14 bases between them. Germline V lookup: CDR1 GTSNPN, CDR2 SVGIG (reference sequence). The CDR3 totals 13 residues. The CDR3: CAWTRDFDSPLHF. For the CDR3, the DNA is TGTGCCTGGACCCGCGACTTCGACTCACCCCTCCACTTT.

V gene TRBV6-6 combines with J gene TRBJ1-2; D unresolved. The V and J ends lost 4 bases and 6 bases respectively, with 6 bases between them. CDR3 length: 11 residues. Per the germline V gene, CDR1 is MNHNY and CDR2 is SVGAGI (reference sequence). The DNA of the CDR3 is TGTGCCAGCAGTTCGGTGGATGGCTACACCTTC. It encodes CASSSVDGYTF.